This T cell receptor (beta chain) is drawn from a study of T-cell memory formation after mild COVID-19. Across the study: The two donors had largely donor-specific TCR clusters.

Whole-study results and caveats: Contracting CD4+ clones were located mainly in CM and EM, and CD8+ clones in EMRA.

TCR alpha and TCR beta cDNA libraries carrying sample barcodes and UMIs were produced by 5'RACE using constant-segment primers. TCRdb redid the calling of the 5' RACE reads with MiXCR, one entry per CDR3 protein. The profile covers 150,000 to 200,000 distinct CDR3 sequences, with about a fifth appearing a single time and around 23% taken by the ten largest. Germline-derived CDR1 and CDR2 are SGDLS and YYNGEE. The CDR3 runs 13 residues. Trimming took off 0 bases at V and 4 bases at J, with 6 bases between the two ends. Turning to this clonotype: The antigen is undetermined.

J is TRBJ2-3 and V is TRBV9; TRBD2 is a possible D gene (5 bases). Sequenced sample: PBMCs or a T cell subset sorted from them (not recorded which). The origin of this receptor is an adult woman who had mild COVID-19 (a few samples of this study predate the infection). Cell type and time point are not known. The CDR3 sequence: CASSVGGSDTQYF. The CDR3 DNA follows: TGTGCCAGCAGCGTAGGCGGGTCAGATACGCAGTATTTT.